This entry features one T cell receptor beta chain sequence. This clonotype was counted ten times or more. Its antigen specificity is not known. No per-base quality is available; no much larger clone lies one base away. This entry is derived from a study of CD8 T cells in ankylosing spondylitis (dated by TCRdb to about 2017). Describing the broader study: To find TCR variants linked to disease, the study profiled T cell receptor beta repertoires in ankylosing spondylitis patients and healthy donors. The whole study cohort included some 100 healthy donors and 25 or so ankylosing spondylitis patients. Peripheral blood samples were taken, and synovial fluid was additionally collected from ankylosing spondylitis patients.

Results and caveats for the whole study, not just this receptor: Some of the motif variants had been reported before in the synovial fluid and blood of reactive arthritis patients, a finding that suggests common disease-initiation mechanisms. Significant enrichment of the disease-linked clones was reported in matched synovial fluid samples from ankylosing spondylitis patients. Blood from ankylosing spondylitis patients appeared to be characterized by a TCR beta motif made up of fewer than ten highly homologous amino acid variants. A CD8+ phenotype was shown by the disease-linked clones, which were found at relatively low frequencies in peripheral blood.

CDR3 length: 17 amino acids, cysteine to phenylalanine. Of all the DNA, just the CDR3 is kept, 51 bases in frame from base 1. From the germline V gene, CDR1 is SGDLS and CDR2 is YYNGEE. The junction shows trimming of 3 bases on V and 0 bases on J, and the gene matches do not reach 3 bases of it. Instrument on record: Illumina HiSeq 2500. Quantitative 5'-RACE with molecular barcodes was used to prepare TCR beta libraries. The original methods were these. To identify disease-linked TCR variants, a new computational method was used, one built on a probabilistic model of VDJ rearrangement. TCRdb took the public reads, trimmed them with fastp at Q25, ran MiXCR for clone calling and kept in-frame beta chains. Each entry merges the rows of one CDR3 protein and shows their most common DNA and genes. It is TCRdb's table, rather than the study itself, that gives the V and J calls and clone size. This sample has about 90,000 distinct CDR3 sequences in its table, and roughly 8.8% of those were observed once. In total, the top ten clones hold roughly 29% of the sample.

The chain is made from TRBV9 and TRBJ2-1; TRBD2 fits 13 bases in the junction. The TCR comes from a male donor with ankylosing spondylitis. Sequenced: blood, either unsorted or a sorted T cell fraction (not recorded which). In nucleotides, the sequence is TGTGCCAGCAGCGGAACTAGCGGGAGGGGCTCCTACAATGAGCAGTTCTTC. Its coded protein is CASSGTSGRGSYNEQFF.